This T cell receptor (beta chain) was documented in a study of blood T cell repertoires in COVID-19. Sequencing used immunoSEQ multiplex PCR; TCRdb keeps in-frame clones, though not all of them. The sample records just over 250,000 clones, roughly 80% being singletons. This CDR3 is built from 15 residues. CDR1 KGHSH and CDR2 LQKENI come from the germline V gene. Trimming took 3 bases from V and 11 from J; bases not matched to a gene: 15. The sample taken for sequencing was PBMCs or T cells enriched from blood (not recorded which). The TCR originated in a man aged 30-40 years with acute COVID-19. The chain recombines TRBV18 with TRBJ1-1; 7 bases align to TRBD1. The CDR3 sequence is CASSPSGGGAGGAFF. The CDR3 region has the DNA TGTGCCAGCTCACCGTCGGGAGGGGGCGCGGGTGGCGCTTTCTTT.